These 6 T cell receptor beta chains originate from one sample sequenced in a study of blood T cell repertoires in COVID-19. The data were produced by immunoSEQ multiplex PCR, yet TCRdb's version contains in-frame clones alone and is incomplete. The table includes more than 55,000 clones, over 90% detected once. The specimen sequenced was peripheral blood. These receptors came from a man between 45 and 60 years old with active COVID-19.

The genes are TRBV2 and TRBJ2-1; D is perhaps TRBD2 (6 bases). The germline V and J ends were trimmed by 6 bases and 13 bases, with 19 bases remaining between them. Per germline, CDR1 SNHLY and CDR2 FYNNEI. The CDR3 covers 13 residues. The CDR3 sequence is CASSIADRGVQFF. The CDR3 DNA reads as TGTGCCAGCAGCATAGCGGACCGGGGCGTTCAGTTCTTC.

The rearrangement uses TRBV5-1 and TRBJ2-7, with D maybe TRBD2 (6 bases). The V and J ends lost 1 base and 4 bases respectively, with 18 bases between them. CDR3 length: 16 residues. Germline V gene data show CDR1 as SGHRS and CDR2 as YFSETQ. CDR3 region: CASSLQPTGDTYEQYF. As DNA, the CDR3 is TGCGCCAGCAGCTTGCAACCCACGGGAGATACATACGAGCAGTACTTC.

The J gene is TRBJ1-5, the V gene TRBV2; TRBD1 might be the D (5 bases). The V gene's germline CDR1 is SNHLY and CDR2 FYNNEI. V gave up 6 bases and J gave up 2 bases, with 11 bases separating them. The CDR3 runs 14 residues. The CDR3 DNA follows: TGTGCCAGCAGCTCAGGGTTTGGCAATCAGCCCCAGCATTTT. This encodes CASSSGFGNQPQHF.

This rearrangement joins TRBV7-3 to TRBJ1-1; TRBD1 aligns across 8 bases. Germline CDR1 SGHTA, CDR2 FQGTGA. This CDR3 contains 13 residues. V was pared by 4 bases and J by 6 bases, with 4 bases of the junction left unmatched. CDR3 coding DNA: TGTGCCAGCAGCTCAGGGGGCAGGGCTGAAGCTTTCTTT. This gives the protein CASSSGGRAEAFF.

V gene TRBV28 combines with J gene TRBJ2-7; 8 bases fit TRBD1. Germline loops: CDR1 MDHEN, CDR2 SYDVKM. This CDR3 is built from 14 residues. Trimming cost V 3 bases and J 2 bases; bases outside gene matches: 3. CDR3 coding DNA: TGTGCCAGCAGTTTCTTACAGGGGGCCTACGAGCAGTACTTC. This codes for CASSFLQGAYEQYF.

The CDR3 here is CVVGPGTNNEQYF. The CDR3 nucleotides read TGTGTCGTCGGACCCGGGACAAACAACGAGCAGTACTTC. The chain is built from TRBV28 and TRBJ2-7; weak D call: TRBD1 (6 bases). This CDR3 has 13 residues. From germline, CDR1 is MDHEN and CDR2 SYDVKM.